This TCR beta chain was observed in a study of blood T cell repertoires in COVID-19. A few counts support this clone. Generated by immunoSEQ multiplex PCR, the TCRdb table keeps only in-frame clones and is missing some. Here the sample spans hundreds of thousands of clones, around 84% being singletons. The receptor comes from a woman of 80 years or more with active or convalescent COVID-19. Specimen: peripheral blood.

CDR3 residues: CASSQGAIAGGPTDTQYF. Written as DNA, the CDR3 is TGCGCCAGCAGCCAAGGAGCAATAGCGGGGGGCCCCACAGATACGCAGTATTTT. The rearrangement uses TRBV4-3 and TRBJ2-3, with 10 bases lining up with TRBD2. Germline V gives CDR1 LGHNA, CDR2 YSLEER. J was trimmed by 2 bases and V by 1 base; bases with no gene match: 9. The CDR3 has 18 amino acids.